This T cell receptor beta chain originates from a study of CD8 T cells in ankylosing spondylitis. Notes on the study in general: Disease-associated clones were reportedly significantly overrepresented in matched ankylosing spondylitis synovial fluid. Peripheral blood samples showed relatively rare disease-linked clones, and these clones were CD8+.

For this clonotype: Its antigen is still unknown.

The ends lost 0 bases at V and 9 bases at J; junction bases unmatched: 11. The CDR3 totals 15 residues. Germline CDR1 reads DFQATT; CDR2 reads SNEGSKA (reference sequence). Quantitative 5'-RACE with molecular barcodes generated TCR beta libraries. TCRdb reprocessed the 5' RACE reads via MiXCR and lists one record per CDR3 protein. The table shows some 250,000 distinct CDR3 sequences, with 20% to 30% occurring only once. Material for sequencing was blood, either unsorted or a sorted T cell fraction (not recorded which). The sequence derives from a male donor with ankylosing spondylitis or in good health (not recorded which). The chain combines TRBV20-1 with TRBJ2-5; TRBD2 matches at 9 bases. The CDR3 here is CSAREFAGGREAQYF. CDR3 bases: TGCAGTGCTAGAGAGTTCGCGGGGGGGAGAGAAGCCCAGTACTTC.